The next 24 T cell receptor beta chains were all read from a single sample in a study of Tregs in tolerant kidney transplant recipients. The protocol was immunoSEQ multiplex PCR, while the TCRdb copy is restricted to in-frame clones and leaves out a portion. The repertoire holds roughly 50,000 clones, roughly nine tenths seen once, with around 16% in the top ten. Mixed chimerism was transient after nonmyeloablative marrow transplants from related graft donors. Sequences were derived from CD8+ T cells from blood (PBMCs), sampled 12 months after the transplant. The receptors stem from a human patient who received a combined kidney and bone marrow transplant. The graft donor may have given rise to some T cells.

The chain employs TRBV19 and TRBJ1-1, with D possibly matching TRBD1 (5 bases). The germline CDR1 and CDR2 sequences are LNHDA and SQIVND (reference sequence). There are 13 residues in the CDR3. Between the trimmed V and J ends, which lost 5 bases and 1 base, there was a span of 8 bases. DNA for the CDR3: TGTGCCAGTAGTGGGGGGGGGAACACTGAAGCTTTCTTT. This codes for CASSGGGNTEAFF.

The CDR3 DNA reads TGCGCCAGCACCGGGACAGGGGGCTTTGGCTACACCTTC. As protein: CASTGTGGFGYTF. The chain uses TRBV5-1 and TRBJ1-2; TRBD1 aligns across 12 bases. V dropped 6 bases and J dropped 7; count of bases not matched to a gene: 4. The CDR3 contains 13 residues. CDR1 and CDR2 from the germline V gene are SGHRS and YFSETQ.

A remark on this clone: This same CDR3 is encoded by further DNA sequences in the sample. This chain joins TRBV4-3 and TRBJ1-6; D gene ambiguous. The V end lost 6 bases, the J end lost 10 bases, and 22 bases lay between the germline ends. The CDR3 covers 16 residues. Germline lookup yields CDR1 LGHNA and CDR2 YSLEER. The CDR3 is CASSPNRADGSSPLHF. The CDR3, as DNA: TGCGCCAGCAGTCCCAATAGAGCAGACGGGAGCTCACCCCTCCACTTT.

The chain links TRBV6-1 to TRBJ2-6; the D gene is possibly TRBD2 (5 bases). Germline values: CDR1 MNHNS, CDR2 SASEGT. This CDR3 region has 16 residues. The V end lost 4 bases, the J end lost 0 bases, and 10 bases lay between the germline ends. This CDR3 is CASSVLGGSGANVLTF. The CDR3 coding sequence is TGTGCCAGCAGTGTTCTAGGAGGCTCTGGGGCCAACGTCCTGACTTTC.

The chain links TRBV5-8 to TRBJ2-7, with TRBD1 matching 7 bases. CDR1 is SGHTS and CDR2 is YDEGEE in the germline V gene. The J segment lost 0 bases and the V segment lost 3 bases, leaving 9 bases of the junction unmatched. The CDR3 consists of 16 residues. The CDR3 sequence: CASSWDGTAASYEQYF. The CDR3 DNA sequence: TGTGCCAGCAGCTGGGACGGGACAGCAGCCTCCTACGAGCAGTACTTC.

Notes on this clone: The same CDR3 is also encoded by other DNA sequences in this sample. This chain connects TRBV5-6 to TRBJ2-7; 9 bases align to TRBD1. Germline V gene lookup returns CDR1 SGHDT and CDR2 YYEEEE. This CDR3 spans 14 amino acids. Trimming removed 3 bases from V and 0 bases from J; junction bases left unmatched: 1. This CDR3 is CASSWGQGSYEQYF. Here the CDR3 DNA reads TGTGCCAGCAGCTGGGGACAGGGCTCCTACGAGCAGTACTTC.

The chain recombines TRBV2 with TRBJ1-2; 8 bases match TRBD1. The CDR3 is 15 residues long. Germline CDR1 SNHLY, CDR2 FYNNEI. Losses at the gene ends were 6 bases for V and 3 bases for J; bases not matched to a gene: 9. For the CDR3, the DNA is TGTGCCAGCAGAGCTACTCAGGGGGCATACTATGGCTACACCTTC. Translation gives CASRATQGAYYGYTF.

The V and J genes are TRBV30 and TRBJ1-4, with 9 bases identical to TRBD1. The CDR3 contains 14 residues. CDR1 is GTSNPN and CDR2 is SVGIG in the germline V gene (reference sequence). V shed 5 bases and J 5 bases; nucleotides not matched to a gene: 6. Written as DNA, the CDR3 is TGTGCCTGGGGACAGGGACAGGGAAATGAAAAACTGTTTTTT. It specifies CAWGQGQGNEKLFF. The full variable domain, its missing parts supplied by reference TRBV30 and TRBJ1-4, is SQTIHQWPATLVQPVGSPLSLECTVEGTSNPNLYWYRQAAGRGLQLLFYSVGIGQISSEVPQNLSASRPQDRQFILSSKKLLLSDSGFYLCAWGQGQGNEKLFFGSGTQLSVL.

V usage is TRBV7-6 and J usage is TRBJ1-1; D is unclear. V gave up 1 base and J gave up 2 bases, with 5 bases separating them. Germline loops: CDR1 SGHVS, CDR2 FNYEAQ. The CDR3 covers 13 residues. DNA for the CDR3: TGTGCCAGCAGCTTAGACAGAAACACTGAAGCTTTCTTT. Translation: CASSLDRNTEAFF.

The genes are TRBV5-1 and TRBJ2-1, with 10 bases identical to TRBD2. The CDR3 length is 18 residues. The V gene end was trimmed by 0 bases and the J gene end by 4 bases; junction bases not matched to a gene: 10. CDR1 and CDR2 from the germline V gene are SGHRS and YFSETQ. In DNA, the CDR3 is TGCGCCAGCAGCTTGGGGGGTAGCGGGGGGTTGAGGTACAATGAGCAGTTCTTC. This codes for CASSLGGSGGLRYNEQFF. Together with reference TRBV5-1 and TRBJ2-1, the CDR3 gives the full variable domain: KAGVTQTPRYLIKTRGQQVTLSCSPISGHRSVSWYQQTPGQGLQFLFEYFSETQRNKGNFPGRFSGRQFSNSRSEMNVSTLELGDSALYLCASSLGGSGGLRYNEQFFGPGTRLTVL.

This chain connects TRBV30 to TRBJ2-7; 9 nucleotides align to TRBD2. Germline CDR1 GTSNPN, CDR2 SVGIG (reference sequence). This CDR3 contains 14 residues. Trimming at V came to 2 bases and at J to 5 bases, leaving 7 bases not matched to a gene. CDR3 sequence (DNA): TGTGCCTGGAGTTTCTCTAGCGGGGCCCACGAGCAGTACTTC. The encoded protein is CAWSFSSGAHEQYF.

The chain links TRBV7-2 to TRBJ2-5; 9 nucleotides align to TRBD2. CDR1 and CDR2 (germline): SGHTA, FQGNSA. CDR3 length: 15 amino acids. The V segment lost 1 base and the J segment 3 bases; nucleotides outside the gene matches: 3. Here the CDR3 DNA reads TGTGCCAGCAGCTTAGAAGGCGGGAGGGAAGAGACCCAGTACTTC. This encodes CASSLEGGREETQYF.

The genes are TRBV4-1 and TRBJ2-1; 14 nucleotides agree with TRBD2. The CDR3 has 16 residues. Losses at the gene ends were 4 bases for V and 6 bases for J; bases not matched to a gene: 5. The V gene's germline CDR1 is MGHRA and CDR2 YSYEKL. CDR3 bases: TGCGCCAGCAGCCGCGGGACTAGCGGGAGTAGCAATGAGCAGTTCTTC. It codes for CASSRGTSGSSNEQFF.

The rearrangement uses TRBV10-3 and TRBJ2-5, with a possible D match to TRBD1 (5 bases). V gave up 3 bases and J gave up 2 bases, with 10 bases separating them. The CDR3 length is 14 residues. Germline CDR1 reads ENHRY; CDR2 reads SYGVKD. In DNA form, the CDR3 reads TGTGCCATCAGTGACGGCAGGGTGCAAGAGACCCAGTACTTC. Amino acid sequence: CAISDGRVQETQYF.

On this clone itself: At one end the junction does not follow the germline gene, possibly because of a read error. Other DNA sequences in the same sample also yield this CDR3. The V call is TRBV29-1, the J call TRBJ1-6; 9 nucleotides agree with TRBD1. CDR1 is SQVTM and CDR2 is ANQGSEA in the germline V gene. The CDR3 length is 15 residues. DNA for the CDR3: TGCAGCGCGGGGGATCCGGACAGGGGTGATTCCCCCCTCCACTTT. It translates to CSAGDPDRGDSPLHF. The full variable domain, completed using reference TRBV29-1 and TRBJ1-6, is SAVISQKPSRDICQRGTSLTIQCQVDSQVTMMFWYRQQPGQSLTLIATANQGSEATYESGFVIDKFPISRPNLTFSTLTVSNMSPEDSSIYLCSAGDPDRGDSPLHFGNGTRLTVT.

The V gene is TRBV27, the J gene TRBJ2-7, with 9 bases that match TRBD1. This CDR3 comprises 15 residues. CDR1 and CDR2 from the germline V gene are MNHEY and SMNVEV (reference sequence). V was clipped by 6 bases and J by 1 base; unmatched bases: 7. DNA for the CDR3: TGTGCCAGCAGATTTGGGACAGGGCAATCCTACGAGCAGTACTTC. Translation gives CASRFGTGQSYEQYF.

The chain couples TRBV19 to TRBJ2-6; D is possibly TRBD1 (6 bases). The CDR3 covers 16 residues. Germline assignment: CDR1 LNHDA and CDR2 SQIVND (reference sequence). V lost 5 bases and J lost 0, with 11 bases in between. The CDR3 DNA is TGTGCCAGTAGTGTCACAGGGATCTCTGGGGCCAACGTCCTGACTTTC. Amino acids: CASSVTGISGANVLTF.

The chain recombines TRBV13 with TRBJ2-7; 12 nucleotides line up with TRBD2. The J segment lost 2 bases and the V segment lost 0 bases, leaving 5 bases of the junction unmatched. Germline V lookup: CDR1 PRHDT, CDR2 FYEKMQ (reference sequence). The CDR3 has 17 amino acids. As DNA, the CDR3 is TGTGCCAGCAGCTTAGGACGGACTAGCGGGAAAGCCTACGAGCAGTACTTC. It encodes CASSLGRTSGKAYEQYF.

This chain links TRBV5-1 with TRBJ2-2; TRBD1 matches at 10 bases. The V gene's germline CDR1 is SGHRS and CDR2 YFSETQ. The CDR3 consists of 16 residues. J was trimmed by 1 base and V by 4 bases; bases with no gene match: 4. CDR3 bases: TGCGCCAGCAGCCCCGGGACAGGGGAGAACACCGGGGAGCTGTTTTTT. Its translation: CASSPGTGENTGELFF.

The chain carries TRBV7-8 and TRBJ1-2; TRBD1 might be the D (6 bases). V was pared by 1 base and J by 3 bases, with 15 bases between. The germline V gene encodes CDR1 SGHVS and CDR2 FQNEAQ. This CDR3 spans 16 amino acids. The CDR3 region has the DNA TGTGCCAGCAGCTTAGTGGCAGGGGCGCGGGACTATGGCTACACCTTC. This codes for CASSLVAGARDYGYTF.

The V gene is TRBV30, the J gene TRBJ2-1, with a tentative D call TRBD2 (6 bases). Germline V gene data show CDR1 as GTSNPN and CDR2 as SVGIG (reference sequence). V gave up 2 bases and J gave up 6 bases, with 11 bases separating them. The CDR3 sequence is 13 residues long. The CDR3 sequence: CAWSLSTSNEQFF. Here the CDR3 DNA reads TGTGCCTGGAGTCTTTCGACTAGCAATGAGCAGTTCTTC.

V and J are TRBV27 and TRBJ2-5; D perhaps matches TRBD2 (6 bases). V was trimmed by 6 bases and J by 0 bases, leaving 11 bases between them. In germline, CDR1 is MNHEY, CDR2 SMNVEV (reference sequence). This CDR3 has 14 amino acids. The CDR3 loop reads CASRGWDYQETQYF. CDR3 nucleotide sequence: TGTGCCAGCAGGGGGTGGGACTACCAAGAGACCCAGTACTTC.

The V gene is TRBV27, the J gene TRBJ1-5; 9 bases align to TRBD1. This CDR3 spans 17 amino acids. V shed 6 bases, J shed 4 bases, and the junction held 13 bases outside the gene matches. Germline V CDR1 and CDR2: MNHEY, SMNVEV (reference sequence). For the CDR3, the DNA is TGTGCCAGCAGCCCTATCACGGGACAGGGTGGGAATCAGCCCCAGCATTTT. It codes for CASSPITGQGGNQPQHF.

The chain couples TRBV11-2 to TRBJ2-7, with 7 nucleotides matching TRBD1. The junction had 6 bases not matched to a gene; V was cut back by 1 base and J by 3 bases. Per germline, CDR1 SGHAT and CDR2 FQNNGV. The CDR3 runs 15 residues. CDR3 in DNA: TGTGCCAGCAGCTTAGCGTTCTGGGACAGCTACGAGCAGTACTTC. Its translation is CASSLAFWDSYEQYF.